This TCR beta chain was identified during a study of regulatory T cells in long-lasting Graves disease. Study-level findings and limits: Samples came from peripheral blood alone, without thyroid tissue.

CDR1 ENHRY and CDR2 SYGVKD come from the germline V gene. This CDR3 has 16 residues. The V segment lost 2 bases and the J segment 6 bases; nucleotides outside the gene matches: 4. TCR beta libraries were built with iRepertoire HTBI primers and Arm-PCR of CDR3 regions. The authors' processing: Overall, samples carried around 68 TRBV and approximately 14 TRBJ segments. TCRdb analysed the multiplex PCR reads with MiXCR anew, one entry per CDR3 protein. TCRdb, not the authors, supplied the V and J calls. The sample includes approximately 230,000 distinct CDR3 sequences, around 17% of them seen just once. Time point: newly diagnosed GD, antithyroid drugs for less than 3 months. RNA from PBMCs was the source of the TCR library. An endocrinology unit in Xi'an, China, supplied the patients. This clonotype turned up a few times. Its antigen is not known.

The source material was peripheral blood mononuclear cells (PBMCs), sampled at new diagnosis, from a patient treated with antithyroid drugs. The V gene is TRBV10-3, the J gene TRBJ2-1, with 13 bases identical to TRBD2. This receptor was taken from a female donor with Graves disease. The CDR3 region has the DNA TGTGCCATCAGTGAGCCTACTAGCGGGAGGGGCAATGAGCAGTTCTTC. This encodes CAISEPTSGRGNEQFF.